The subject of this entry is one T cell receptor beta chain. Assay execution took place at the deep level. For each subset, genomic DNA was distributed in equal portions over several immunoSEQ plates. Some clones are missing from TCRdb's copy, which holds only in-frame ones; the method was immunoSEQ multiplex PCR. The sample records about 470,000 clones, 75% to 85% being singletons. Trimming pared 11 bases from V and 7 bases from J, leaving 20 bases between. The CDR3 totals 14 residues. Germline lookup yields CDR1 SGHTA and CDR2 FQGTGA. Unsorted samples, those not sorted, used some 90 million PBMCs for genomic DNA. This specimen comes from a study of shared clonotypes between healthy human individuals. About the study: Those who served as donors were two women and three men between the ages of 18 and 49.

The rearrangement links TRBV7-3 to TRBJ1-4; D is perhaps TRBD1 (6 bases). Input material: PBMCs. This clonotype originated in a woman aged 35 to 49 in good health. Some clones in this sample may be carry-over from other donors' samples. CDR3: CASRSGADSEKLFF. The CDR3 DNA is TGTGCCTCTCGCTCGGGGGCTGATAGTGAAAAACTGTTTTTT.